This T cell receptor beta chain stems from a study of metastatic and nonmetastatic thyroid tumors. The overall study: Both malignant and benign thyroid patients supplied peripheral blood and tumor or nodule tissue samples, across which the repertoires of these patients were then compared.

No treatment had been given to any patient before thyroid surgery. Using MiXCR, TCRdb reanalyzed the PCR reads. This table holds 35,000 to 50,000 clones, approximately 4.1% found once. Many counts were recorded for this clone. Trimming at V came to 3 bases and at J to 2 bases, leaving 8 bases not matched to a gene. Germline loops: CDR1 GTSNPN, CDR2 SVGIG (reference sequence). The CDR3 length is 15 residues. The clonotype originates from a female donor with papillary thyroid cancer or a benign thyroid nodule (not recorded which). Some clones in this sample may be carry-over from other donors' samples. The V call is TRBV30, the J call TRBJ2-3; 7 bases are a match to TRBD2. Sequencing was done on a sample of blood. The CDR3 region has the DNA TGTGCCTGGAGCAGACTAGCTGAAGACACAGATACGCAGTATTTT. Translation: CAWSRLAEDTDTQYF. The whole variable domain, filled in from reference TRBV30 and TRBJ2-3, reads SQTIHQWPATLVQPVGSPLSLECTVEGTSNPNLYWYRQAAGRGLQLLFYSVGIGQISSEVPQNLSASRPQDRQFILSSKKLLLSDSGFYLCAWSRLAEDTDTQYFGPGTRLTVL.